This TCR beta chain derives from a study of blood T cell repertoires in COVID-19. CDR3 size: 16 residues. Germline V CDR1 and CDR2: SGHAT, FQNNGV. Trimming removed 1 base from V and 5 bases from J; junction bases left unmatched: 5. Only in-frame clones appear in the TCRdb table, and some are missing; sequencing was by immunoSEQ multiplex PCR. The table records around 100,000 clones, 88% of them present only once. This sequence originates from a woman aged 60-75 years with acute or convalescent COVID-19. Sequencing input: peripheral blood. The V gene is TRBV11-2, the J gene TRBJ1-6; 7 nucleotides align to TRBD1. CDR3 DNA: TGTGCCAGCAGCTTAGGGGGACAGAGTAATAATTCACCCCTCCACTTT. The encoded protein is CASSLGGQSNNSPLHF. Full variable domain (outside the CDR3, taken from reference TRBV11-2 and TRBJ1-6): EAGVAQSPRYKIIEKRQSVAFWCNPISGHATLYWYQQILGQGPKLLIQFQNNGVVDDSQLPKDRFSAERLKGVDSTLKIQPAKLEDSAVYLCASSLGGQSNNSPLHFGNGTRLTVT.